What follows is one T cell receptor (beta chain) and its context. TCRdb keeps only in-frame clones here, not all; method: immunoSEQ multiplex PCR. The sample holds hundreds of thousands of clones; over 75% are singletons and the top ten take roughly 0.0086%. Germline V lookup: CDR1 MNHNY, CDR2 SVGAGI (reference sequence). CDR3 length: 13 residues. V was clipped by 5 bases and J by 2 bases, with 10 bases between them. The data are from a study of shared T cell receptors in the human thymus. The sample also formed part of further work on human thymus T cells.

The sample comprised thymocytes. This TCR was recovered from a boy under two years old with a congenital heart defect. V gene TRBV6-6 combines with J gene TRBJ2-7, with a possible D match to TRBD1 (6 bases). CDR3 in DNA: TGTGCCAGCAGTCGACAGGAAACCTACGAGCAGTACTTC. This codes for CASSRQETYEQYF.